Presented here are 8 T cell receptor beta chains from one specimen sequenced in a study of blood T cell repertoires in COVID-19. Profiled with immunoSEQ multiplex PCR; TCRdb holds only in-frame clones, not every one. The repertoire includes 200,000 or so clones, about 80% of them detected once, and 3% sits in the top ten. Sequencing input: peripheral blood. These receptor sequences come from a woman in her 30s who had recovered from COVID-19.

This clone was seen a handful of times. The J gene is TRBJ2-7, the V gene TRBV6-5; D is uncertain. This CDR3 comprises 13 residues. The V and J ends lost 7 bases and 2 bases respectively, with 12 bases between them. Germline V lookup: CDR1 MNHEY, CDR2 SVGAGI. CDR3 DNA: TGTGCCAGCACTCCAGGTCCTACCTACGAGCAGTACTTC. This gives the protein CASTPGPTYEQYF.

This clone has just one count. The J gene is TRBJ2-5, the V gene TRBV7-6; D possibly corresponds to TRBD1 (6 bases). The ends were cut back, 5 bases at V and 5 bases at J, with 9 bases in the middle. The CDR3 contains 12 residues. From germline, CDR1 is SGHVS and CDR2 FNYEAQ. The CDR3 DNA reads TGTGCCAGCAGCCCAGGGGTGGAGACCCAGTACTTC. Translation gives CASSPGVETQYF.

This rearrangement joins TRBV7-9 to TRBJ2-2; 8 nucleotides match TRBD1. With 3 bases clipped from V and 4 bases from J, the junction kept 10 bases outside the gene matches. The germline V gene encodes CDR1 SEHNR and CDR2 FQNEAQ (reference sequence). The length of the CDR3 is 17 residues. CDR3 bases: TGTGCCAGCAGCTTGCTCCGCAGGGGGCGCGTCACCGGGGAGCTGTTTTTT. Encoded protein: CASSLLRRGRVTGELFF.

The chain couples TRBV7-9 to TRBJ2-7; D is perhaps TRBD2 (7 bases). Germline CDR1 is SEHNR and CDR2 is FQNEAQ (reference sequence). This CDR3 spans 14 amino acids. V shed 6 bases and J shed 3 bases, with 15 bases lying between them. For the CDR3, the DNA is TGTGCCAGCAGACAAGGGGGGACTATCTACGAGCAGTACTTC. This gives the protein CASRQGGTIYEQYF.

This clone was found a few times. This sequence joins TRBV3-1 (or the pseudogene TRBV3-2) and TRBJ2-1; D is perhaps TRBD2 (6 bases). The CDR3 has 16 residues. The germline V gene encodes CDR1 LGHDT and CDR2 YNNKEL (reference sequence). Trimming left V 5 bases short and J 0 bases short, with 14 bases between. The CDR3 nucleotides read TGTGCCAGCAGCGACAGCGGGCGTAGCTCCTACAATGAGCAGTTCTTC. It specifies CASSDSGRSSYNEQFF.

The chain recombines TRBV28 with TRBJ1-5; D gene unclear. CDR3 length: 12 residues. Trimming removed 4 bases from V and 3 bases from J, with 4 bases in between. Looked up from germline, CDR1 is MDHEN and CDR2 is SYDVKM. The chain's CDR3 is CASSSLNQPQHF. CDR3 DNA sequence: TGTGCCAGCAGTTCACTCAATCAGCCCCAGCATTTT.

The chain links TRBV5-6 to TRBJ2-7, with D unresolved. CDR1 SGHDT and CDR2 YYEEEE come from the germline V gene. Trimming stripped 4 bases from V and 0 bases from J, with 5 bases between. The CDR3 covers 12 residues. CDR3 DNA sequence: TGTGCCAGCAGCATACTCTCCTACGAGCAGTACTTC. It yields the protein CASSILSYEQYF.

The rearrangement uses TRBV10-3 and TRBJ2-1; D gene unclear. V lost 4 bases and J 5 bases, leaving 12 bases between the germline ends. The CDR3 length is 14 residues. Germline-derived CDR1 and CDR2 are ENHRY and SYGVKD. The CDR3 protein is CAISVFPSHNEQFF. In DNA form, the CDR3 reads TGTGCCATCAGTGTATTCCCGAGCCACAATGAGCAGTTCTTC.